The 2 T cell receptor beta chains in this list originate from one sample, sequenced in a study of CD8 T cells in Susac syndrome. After extraction with the RNeasy kit, roughly 0.45 to 1 ug of the RNA was reverse transcribed using random hexamers. TCRdb reanalysed the immunoSEQ multiplex PCR reads using MiXCR and keeps one entry per CDR3 protein. The table records 150,000 to 200,000 distinct CDR3 sequences, 91% of them present only once. Sample: CD4+ T cells from PBMCs. The receptors shown here come from a human donor with Susac syndrome.

The J gene is TRBJ2-1, the V gene TRBV4-1; the match to TRBD2 covers 14 bases. The CDR3 covers 16 residues. The trim removed 3 bases at V and 10 bases at J, leaving 8 bases unmatched. CDR1 and CDR2 (germline): MGHRA, YSYEKL. Here the CDR3 reads CASSQLGLAGVREQFF. CDR3 in DNA: TGCGCCAGCAGCCAGTTGGGACTAGCGGGAGTTCGGGAGCAGTTCTTC.

The genes are TRBV2 and TRBJ2-1; D is uncertain. Germline CDR1 reads SNHLY; CDR2 reads FYNNEI. Trimming cost V 6 bases and J 15 bases, with 18 bases left between them. This CDR3 contains 12 residues. CDR3 sequence: CASRLTVTNPFF. CDR3 in DNA: TGTGCCAGCAGACTGACCGTAACAAACCCGTTCTTC.